This TCR beta chain was obtained from a study of response to subunit inactivated influenza vaccine. Findings and caveats of the study: There was a suggestion from the authors that each seasonal influenza vaccination recruits few new T cells.

CDR1 and CDR2 (germline): PRHDT, FYEKMQ (reference sequence). This CDR3 comprises 15 residues. TCRdb recomputed calls from the RT-PCR reads with MiXCR, one row per CDR3 protein. Here the sample spans about 700,000 distinct CDR3 sequences, around 14% being singletons. This clonotype came up a few times. Antigen unknown. The junction departs from the called germline gene at one end, perhaps through a read error. This sequence was found in a man aged 50-59 years who received an inactivated influenza vaccine. The starting material was PBMCs from blood, obtained 14 to 15 days before vaccination. The rearrangement joins TRBV13 to TRBJ2-7; 10 nucleotides line up with TRBD2. Here the CDR3 DNA reads TGTGCCAGCAGCCAGGGGGGACTAGCGTCCTCCGAGCAGTACTTC. This codes for CASSQGGLASSEQYF.